This TCR beta chain is from a study of blood T cell repertoires in COVID-19. CDR1 and CDR2 (germline): MNHNS, SASEGT. CDR3 length: 18 amino acids. Losses at the gene ends were 0 bases for V and 2 bases for J; bases not matched to a gene: 10. Profiling relied on immunoSEQ multiplex PCR, and the TCRdb table lists in-frame clones only, not all of them. Of fewer than 350,000 clones in the sample, roughly 91% were seen once. The clonotype originates from a woman in her thirties or forties with acute COVID-19. Material for sequencing was PBMCs or T cells enriched from blood (not recorded which). The chain links TRBV6-1 to TRBJ2-5; TRBD2 aligns across 9 bases. Here the CDR3 reads CASSEALLASGKQETQYF. The CDR3 coding sequence is TGTGCCAGCAGTGAAGCTCTCTTGGCTAGCGGGAAACAAGAGACCCAGTACTTC.